The present T cell receptor beta chain was sequenced within a study of OX40 agonist ivuxolimab in advanced cancers. Using immunoSEQ multiplex PCR, the repertoire was profiled, and TCRdb retains in-frame clones only, with some absent. Here the sample spans 90,000 or so clones, approximately 89% being singletons. Germline V gene sequence: CDR1 SGHVS, CDR2 FNYEAQ. The V gene end was trimmed by 6 bases and the J gene end by 7 bases; junction bases not matched to a gene: 6. The CDR3 runs 14 residues. The sample here was CD4+ or CD8+ T cells sorted from blood, taken in a trial of the OX40 agonist ivuxolimab. The clonotype was recovered from an adult with an advanced solid tumor such as melanoma, head and neck, liver or kidney cancer. This rearrangement joins TRBV7-6 to TRBJ2-7, with 13 bases aligning to TRBD2. The CDR3 nucleotides read TGTGCCAGCAGTTCCGGACTAGCGGGAGTTGAGCAGTACTTC. This translates into CASSSGLAGVEQYF.